This TCR beta chain was identified in a study of blood T cell repertoires in COVID-19. Study-level background: COVID-19 samples from acute and convalescent phases originated in the United States, Italy and Spain. Sample material is recorded as cDNA or gDNA derived from T cells, B-cell-depleted T cells, or PBMCs.

Only in-frame clones appear in the TCRdb table, and some are missing; sequencing was by immunoSEQ multiplex PCR. The sample lists under 300,000 clones; around 88% were seen once. The CDR3 runs to 16 residues. V was cut by 0 bases and J by 6 bases, with 18 bases left in between. The germline V gene has CDR1 LGHDT and CDR2 YNNKEL (reference sequence). The sequence was collected from a woman aged 35 to 49 with acute COVID-19. The J gene is TRBJ2-7, the V gene TRBV3-1 (or the pseudogene TRBV3-2); no definite D call. Sequenced sample: PBMCs or T cells enriched from blood (not recorded which). The CDR3 is CASSQDEREEVSEQYV. Here the CDR3 DNA reads TGTGCCAGCAGCCAAGACGAGAGAGAGGAAGTCTCCGAGCAGTACGTC.